The 18 T cell receptor beta chains given below trace back to one sample, sequenced in a study of blood T cells in healthy people across ages. The second PCR ran about 6 to 12 cycles with a sample-barcoded 5' primer and J-beta primers. TCRdb reprocessed the 5' RACE reads via MiXCR and lists one record per CDR3 protein. Here the sample spans about 750,000 distinct CDR3 sequences, about 53% being singletons. Sample: blood. These receptors came from a man older than 75 in good health.

This clonotype was seen a few times. The chain couples TRBV5-1 to TRBJ2-1, with D possibly being TRBD1 (6 bases). The germline V and J ends were trimmed by 0 bases and 0 bases, with 10 bases remaining between them. CDR1 and CDR2 (germline): SGHRS, YFSETQ. CDR3 length: 16 residues. CDR3 bases: TGCGCCAGCAGCTTGGTTGGGACACTCTCCTACAATGAGCAGTTCTTC. It specifies CASSLVGTLSYNEQFF.

This clonotype was picked up a small number of times. This chain links TRBV11-2 with TRBJ2-3, with D tentatively TRBD1 (6 bases). Trimming left V 7 bases short and J 14 bases short, with 25 bases between. The CDR3 covers 14 residues. In germline, CDR1 is SGHAT, CDR2 FQNNGV. CDR3 DNA: TGTGCCAGCACCCACTGGGGGCAGCACAGATACGCGTATTTT. Amino acids: CASTHWGQHRYAYF.

There are many counts of this clonotype. The genes are TRBV20-1 and TRBJ2-1, with unresolved D. Germline-derived CDR1 and CDR2 are DFQATT and SNEGSKA (reference sequence). V was clipped by 3 bases and J by 2 bases, with 14 bases between them. This CDR3 spans 15 amino acids. This chain's CDR3 is CSASPAEITYNEQFF. The CDR3 coding sequence is TGCAGTGCTAGTCCTGCCGAGATCACCTACAATGAGCAGTTCTTC.

The chain is built from TRBV5-6 and TRBJ2-1; 10 nucleotides match TRBD1. CDR3 length: 16 residues. Germline V gene sequence: CDR1 SGHDT, CDR2 YYEEEE. The J segment lost 4 bases and the V segment lost 3 bases, leaving 7 bases of the junction unmatched. CDR3 nucleotides: TGTGCCAGCAGCTCCGCGGACAGGGGGGAATACAATGAGCAGTTCTTC. Its translation: CASSSADRGEYNEQFF.

The chain has TRBV3-1 and TRBJ1-1; unclear D gene. CDR1 and CDR2 from the germline V gene are LGHDT and YNNKEL (reference sequence). The CDR3 runs to 15 residues. V lost 1 base and J 4 bases, leaving 13 bases between the germline ends. CDR3: CASSQGPAKGTEAFF. The CDR3 region has the DNA TGTGCCAGCAGCCAAGGCCCGGCCAAGGGCACTGAAGCTTTCTTT.

In this sample, this clonotype turned up a few times. The V gene is TRBV27, the J gene TRBJ2-3, with TRBD2 identical over 7 bases. This CDR3 is 15 amino acids long. CDR1 and CDR2 (germline): MNHEY, SMNVEV (reference sequence). The V segment lost 0 bases and the J segment 7 bases; nucleotides outside the gene matches: 7. CDR3 sequence reads: CASSLSLAVQHTQYF. The DNA of the CDR3 is TGTGCCAGCAGTTTATCGCTAGCGGTGCAGCATACGCAGTATTTT.

This clonotype was detected a few times. The chain couples TRBV11-2 to TRBJ1-1; D is ambiguous. The CDR3 totals 13 residues. CDR1 is SGHAT and CDR2 is FQNNGV in the germline V gene. V lost 3 bases to trimming and J lost 4 bases, with 9 bases between them. The DNA for the CDR3 is TGTGCCAGCAGCTTTCAATGGGGCACTGAAGCTTTCTTT. This translates into CASSFQWGTEAFF.

The V and J genes are TRBV28 and TRBJ2-7; no firm D call. Deletions cut 5 bases from V and 3 bases from J, with 17 bases between. The germline gives CDR1 MDHEN, CDR2 SYDVKM. The CDR3 runs to 15 residues. CDR3 coding DNA: TGTGCCAGCAGTCGTGCCGGGTCCCTTGACTACGAGCAGTACTTC. Protein product: CASSRAGSLDYEQYF.

V is TRBV14 and J is TRBJ1-2; 10 bases agree with TRBD1. The CDR3 consists of 14 residues. J gave up 5 bases and V 0 bases, and 0 bases lay outside the gene matches. CDR1 is SGHDN and CDR2 is FVKESK in the germline V gene. CDR3 loop: CASSQEGQGYGYTF. The CDR3 nucleotides are TGTGCCAGCAGCCAAGAGGGACAGGGGTATGGCTACACCTTC.

This chain joins TRBV6-6 and TRBJ2-7; D remains ambiguous. The germline CDR1 and CDR2 sequences are MNHNY and SVGAGI (reference sequence). V was cut by 2 bases and J by 0 bases, with 11 bases left in between. The CDR3 has 15 residues. For the CDR3, the DNA is TGTGCCAGCAGTTACGAGGCCCTTAGCTCCTACGAGCAGTACTTC. Translation: CASSYEALSSYEQYF.

This clonotype showed up just a few times. The V and J genes are TRBV27 and TRBJ2-7, with 12 bases aligning to TRBD2. CDR1 and CDR2 from the germline V gene are MNHEY and SMNVEV (reference sequence). The CDR3 has 15 residues. V gave up 5 bases and J gave up 3 bases; unmatched junction bases: 5. This CDR3 is CASSVRLAGDYEQYF. The CDR3 DNA reads as TGTGCCAGCAGTGTCCGACTAGCGGGGGACTACGAGCAGTACTTC.

This clonotype was seen just once. The chain links TRBV7-9 to TRBJ2-7; no firm D call. V dropped 2 bases and J dropped 7 bases, with 21 bases sitting between them. CDR3 length: 16 residues. Germline CDR1 reads SEHNR; CDR2 reads FQNEAQ (reference sequence). The CDR3 loop is CASSLNWRHTYNEQYF. In DNA form, the CDR3 reads TGTGCCAGCAGCTTAAATTGGCGCCACACCTACAATGAGCAGTACTTC.

The chain has TRBV5-6 and TRBJ1-2; 7 nucleotides line up with TRBD1. Trimming took 1 base from V and 2 from J; bases not matched to a gene: 2. The CDR3 is 14 amino acids. Germline V gene sequence: CDR1 SGHDT, CDR2 YYEEEE. This chain's CDR3 is CASSLRDRNYGYTF. For the CDR3, the DNA is TGTGCCAGCAGCTTGCGGGACAGAAACTATGGCTACACCTTC.

This clonotype was counted a few times. The chain employs TRBV13 and TRBJ2-1; D unresolved. The V gene lost 5 bases and the J gene lost 10 bases, with 12 bases spanning the gap. The CDR3 is 12 amino acids. Germline lookup yields CDR1 PRHDT and CDR2 FYEKMQ (reference sequence). CDR3 in amino acids: CASSPGSSEQFF. DNA for the CDR3: TGTGCCAGCAGCCCAGGCTCCTCGGAGCAGTTCTTC. Together with reference TRBV13 and TRBJ2-1, the CDR3 gives the full variable domain: AAGVIQSPRHLIKEKRETATLKCYPIPRHDTVYWYQQGPGQDPQFLISFYEKMQSDKGSIPDRFSAQQFSDYHSELNMSSLELGDSALYFCASSPGSSEQFFGPGTRLTVL.

Notes on this clonotype: One end of the junction varies from germline; a read error may be responsible. The chain combines TRBV11-2 with TRBJ1-6; tentative D call: TRBD1 (6 bases). This CDR3 contains 17 residues. CDR1 SGHAT and CDR2 FQNNGV come from the germline V gene. The CDR3 sequence: CASSRGAGPRKGSPPHF. CDR3 nucleotide sequence: TGTGCCAGCAGCAGGGGGGCGGGGCCCCGGAAGGGATCACCCCCCCACTTT.

The chain is built from TRBV6-2 or TRBV6-3 and TRBJ2-3; 7 bases match TRBD2. The germline gives CDR1 MNHEY, CDR2 SVGEGT. The CDR3 totals 17 residues. V dropped 6 bases and J dropped 14; count of bases not matched to a gene: 26. The chain's CDR3 is CASRPSGGTLKHRYAYF. CDR3 DNA: TGTGCCAGCAGACCATCCGGGGGGACGTTAAAGCACAGATACGCGTATTTT.

J is TRBJ2-5 and V is TRBV7-2; weak D call: TRBD2 (6 bases). CDR1 is SGHTA, CDR2 FQGNSA, per germline. The CDR3 is made up of 13 amino acids. V was clipped by 7 bases and J by 4 bases, with 13 bases between them. The CDR3 sequence: CASNPVGGETQYF. In DNA form, the CDR3 reads TGTGCCAGCAACCCCGTGGGGGGAGAGACCCAGTACTTC.

The chain uses TRBV9 and TRBJ1-2; D gene unclear. This CDR3 spans 12 amino acids. V dropped 4 bases and J dropped 8 bases, with 12 bases sitting between them. From germline, CDR1 is SGDLS and CDR2 YYNGEE. The CDR3 nucleotides are TGTGCCAGCAGCCCTTGGACTCGCGGCTACACCTTC. Protein: CASSPWTRGYTF.